The 10 T cell receptor beta chains presented below share a single source sample, sequenced in a study of blood T cell repertoires in COVID-19. The assay was immunoSEQ multiplex PCR, and TCRdb's table has in-frame clones only and misses some. The sample lists about 54,000 clones, over 75% occurring once. The sequenced sample consisted of peripheral blood. These receptors originate from a woman in her forties with active COVID-19.

The chain carries TRBV19 and TRBJ1-3; 7 nucleotides align to TRBD1. The CDR3 loop spans 17 amino acids. The germline CDR1 and CDR2 sequences are LNHDA and SQIVND (reference sequence). The J segment lost 0 bases and the V segment lost 1 base, leaving 6 bases of the junction unmatched. The CDR3 protein is CASSIGERQGSGNTIYF. The DNA for the CDR3 is TGTGCCAGTAGTATAGGGGAACGACAGGGCTCTGGAAACACCATATATTTT.

In DNA form, the CDR3 reads TGTGCCAGCAGCCGCTATACAACAGGCTCCTACGAGCAGTACTTC. Its translation: CASSRYTTGSYEQYF. This chain connects TRBV6-5 to TRBJ2-7; TRBD1 is a possible D gene (5 bases). The V gene's germline CDR1 is MNHEY and CDR2 SVGAGI. The V gene lost 6 bases and the J gene lost 0 bases, with 15 bases spanning the gap. This CDR3 has 15 amino acids.

This sequence joins TRBV6-5 and TRBJ1-6; the match to TRBD1 covers 10 bases. V lost 6 bases, J lost 8 bases, and 7 bases stayed unmatched. The germline CDR1 and CDR2 sequences are MNHEY and SVGAGI. The CDR3 is made up of 15 amino acids. CDR3 protein: CASRSTGTGDSPLHF. In DNA, the CDR3 is TGTGCCAGCAGGTCTACCGGGACAGGGGATTCACCCCTCCACTTT.

This chain joins TRBV18 and TRBJ1-3, with a tentative D call TRBD1 (5 bases). V was cut by 0 bases and J by 1 base, with 13 bases left in between. The germline CDR1 and CDR2 sequences are KGHSH and LQKENI. The CDR3 extends over 17 amino acids. CDR3 sequence (DNA): TGTGCCAGCTCACCACCATCGGTAGGGGCATCTGGAAACACCATATATTTT. Its protein is CASSPPSVGASGNTIYF. The full variable domain, in which reference TRBV18 and TRBJ1-3 provide the parts outside the CDR3, is NAGVMQNPRHLVRRRGQEARLRCSPMKGHSHVYWYRQLPEEGLKFMVYLQKENIIDESGMPKERFSAEFPKEGPSILRIQQVVRGDSAAYFCASSPPSVGASGNTIYFGEGSWLTVV.

For this clone: Within the sample, other DNA sequences also encode this same CDR3. The V gene is TRBV3-1 (or the pseudogene TRBV3-2), the J gene TRBJ1-2; TRBD1 matches at 7 bases. With 4 bases clipped from V and 4 bases from J, the junction kept 3 bases outside the gene matches. Germline loops: CDR1 LGHDT, CDR2 YNNKEL (reference sequence). The CDR3 has 13 amino acids. The CDR3 region is CASSRDRGYGYTF. The CDR3 nucleotides read TGTGCCAGCAGCCGGGACAGAGGCTATGGCTACACCTTC.

This chain joins TRBV6-2 or TRBV6-3 and TRBJ1-3; perhaps TRBD1 as D (5 bases). The germline V and J ends were trimmed by 2 bases and 0 bases, with 11 bases remaining between them. The CDR3 totals 16 residues. Per the germline V gene, CDR1 is MNHEY and CDR2 is SVGEGT. CDR3 residues: CASSYKGVNSGNTIYF. CDR3 nucleotides: TGTGCCAGCAGTTACAAAGGGGTCAACTCTGGAAACACCATATATTTT.

The chain recombines TRBV7-9 with TRBJ1-1; D gene unclear. Germline V gene lookup returns CDR1 SEHNR and CDR2 FQNEAQ (reference sequence). Trimming left V 1 base short and J 0 bases short, with 12 bases between. This CDR3 spans 16 amino acids. The CDR3 sequence: CASSLDPGSLNTEAFF. DNA of the CDR3: TGTGCCAGCAGCTTAGACCCGGGATCATTGAACACTGAAGCTTTCTTT.

This chain connects TRBV5-1 to TRBJ2-2; TRBD2 agrees at 7 bases. Trimming took 0 bases from V and 0 from J; bases not matched to a gene: 2. Looked up from germline, CDR1 is SGHRS and CDR2 is YFSETQ. The CDR3 extends over 16 amino acids. The CDR3, as DNA: TGCGCCAGCAGCTTGGCCGGGGGGACGAACACCGGGGAGCTGTTTTTT. Translation: CASSLAGGTNTGELFF.

The J gene is TRBJ1-1, the V gene TRBV10-3, with a tentative D call TRBD1 (6 bases). V shed 7 bases and J shed 6 bases, with 12 bases lying between them. The germline gives CDR1 ENHRY, CDR2 SYGVKD. CDR3 size: 12 residues. DNA of the CDR3: TGTGCCATCAAAGGGGGTCTATCTGAAGCTTTCTTT. Its protein product is CAIKGGLSEAFF.

This clone has just one count. The V gene is TRBV19, the J gene TRBJ1-6; no reliable D call. The germline gives CDR1 LNHDA, CDR2 SQIVND (reference sequence). Trimming took off 6 bases at V and 10 bases at J, with 13 bases between the two ends. CDR3 length equals 13 residues. The CDR3 sequence is CASRRVVESPLHF. CDR3 sequence (DNA): TGTGCCAGTAGGAGGGTTGTAGAATCACCCCTCCACTTT.